The clone carrying this T cell receptor beta chain was recorded many times. The authors amplified TCR beta CDR3 regions from RNA transcripts. The library came from an HTBI-primed first-round RT-PCR and a second-round multiplex PCR. MiXCR, applied by TCRdb to the multiplex PCR reads, yields one record per CDR3 protein. The repertoire consists of 300,000 or so distinct CDR3 sequences, with 15% to 20% occurring once and the leading ten covering 9% to 15%. V lost 3 bases to trimming and J lost 1 base; unmatched junction nucleotides: 1. Germline V gene sequence: CDR1 MNHEY, CDR2 SMNVEV (reference sequence). This CDR3 comprises 15 residues. The data belong to a study of Graves' ophthalmopathy and Graves' hyperthyroidism.

The specimen sequenced was peripheral blood. This sequence originates from an adult man with Graves' ophthalmopathy. This rearrangement joins TRBV27 to TRBJ2-2; 8 bases map to TRBD1. The CDR3 here is CASSFGTGNTGELFF. Here the CDR3 DNA reads TGTGCCAGCAGTTTCGGGACAGGGAACACCGGGGAGCTGTTTTTT.